Listed here are 30 T cell receptor beta chains from one sample, sequenced in a study of cytomegalovirus exposure and HLA in healthy donors. The PCR ran on 60 Vbeta and 13 Jbeta primers. The assay was immunoSEQ multiplex PCR, and TCRdb's table has in-frame clones only and misses some. Here the sample spans approximately 150,000 clones, approximately 79% being singletons. The sample taken for sequencing was PBMCs. Source of these receptors: a man aged 55 to 70 in good health and CMV-seronegative.

With respect to this clone: At one boundary the junction diverges from the germline segment, which might be a read error. Other DNA sequences in the sample encode the same CDR3. The chain uses TRBV10-3 and TRBJ1-1; the D gene is possibly TRBD1 (6 bases). Looked up from germline, CDR1 is ENHRY and CDR2 is SYGVKD. This CDR3 region has 15 residues. The CDR3 spells CAISEGIGGGTEAFF. CDR3 DNA sequence: TGTGCCATCAGTGAAGGGATAGGGGGGGGCACTGAGGCTTTCTTT.

This clone was detected only once. J is TRBJ2-2 and V is TRBV25-1; weak D call: TRBD2 (6 bases). The germline V and J ends were trimmed by 1 base and 6 bases, with 18 bases remaining between them. Germline V lookup: CDR1 MGHDK, CDR2 SYGVNS. The CDR3 length is 17 residues. The CDR3 coding sequence is TGTGCCAGCAGTGAATGGGGAGGCGGGATCGGTTCCGGGGAGCTGTTTTTT. This sequence encodes CASSEWGGGIGSGELFF.

This clone was seen a single time. The DNA for the CDR3 is TGTGCCAGCAGCTCAACTAGGACAGGGAGCCCCCTCCACTTT. Amino acid sequence: CASSSTRTGSPLHF. The V call is TRBV11-2, the J call TRBJ1-6; TRBD1 matches at 8 bases. This CDR3 is built from 14 residues. Losses at the gene ends were 4 bases for V and 13 bases for J; bases not matched to a gene: 9. The germline CDR1 and CDR2 sequences are SGHAT and FQNNGV.

The genes are TRBV28 and TRBJ1-2; no clear D gene. V lost 3 bases and J 5 bases, leaving 7 bases between the germline ends. Per the germline V gene, CDR1 is MDHEN and CDR2 is SYDVKM. The CDR3 spans 12 residues. CDR3 in amino acids: CASSFSRYGYTF. For the CDR3, the DNA is TGTGCCAGCAGTTTTAGTCGGTATGGCTACACCTTC.

This clone appeared a few times. The CDR3 nucleotides read TGTGCCAGCAGTTTACAGGGGGATGAAAAACTGTTTTTT. Translated, it gives CASSLQGDEKLFF. The rearrangement joins TRBV28 to TRBJ1-4; the match to TRBD1 covers 7 bases. The germline V gene has CDR1 MDHEN and CDR2 SYDVKM. This CDR3 is built from 13 residues. The J segment lost 6 bases and the V segment lost 2 bases, leaving 0 bases of the junction unmatched.

The chain carries TRBV11-2 and TRBJ2-6; no firm D call. The CDR3 contains 13 residues. With 5 bases removed from V and 5 bases from J, the gap between germline ends came to 7 bases. Germline V gives CDR1 SGHAT, CDR2 FQNNGV. CDR3 DNA sequence: TGTGCCAGCAGCAGCCTCAGGGCCAACGTCCTGACTTTC. The encoded protein is CASSSLRANVLTF.

The rearrangement links TRBV12-5 to TRBJ2-3; D unresolved. V lost 1 base, J lost 4 bases, and 3 bases lay in between. This CDR3 has 12 residues. The germline gives CDR1 LGHNT, CDR2 FRNRAP. The CDR3 sequence is CASGLAADTQYF. CDR3 in DNA: TGTGCTAGTGGTTTGGCAGCAGATACGCAGTATTTT.

This clone came up a few times. V usage is TRBV2 and J usage is TRBJ2-1; 12 bases match TRBD2. The CDR3 covers 15 residues. The germline gives CDR1 SNHLY, CDR2 FYNNEI. Losses at the gene ends were 10 bases for V and 9 bases for J; bases not matched to a gene: 13. CDR3 sequence: CATTSRTSGVGEQFF. CDR3 bases: TGTGCCACTACAAGCCGGACTAGCGGGGTTGGTGAGCAGTTCTTC.

This clone occurred once. This chain connects TRBV5-4 to TRBJ2-2, with D perhaps TRBD1 (5 bases). Germline V gives CDR1 SGHNT, CDR2 YYREEE (reference sequence). V lost 3 bases and J lost 1, with 7 bases in between. CDR3 length: 14 residues. The CDR3 loop is CASSSGQNTGELFF. CDR3 DNA: TGTGCCAGCAGCTCCGGACAGAACACCGGGGAGCTGTTTTTT.

The rearrangement links TRBV11-2 to TRBJ1-1; maybe TRBD1 (6 bases). The CDR3 runs 14 residues. CDR1 and CDR2 from the germline V gene are SGHAT and FQNNGV. The V end lost 1 base, the J end lost 5 bases, and 11 bases lay between the germline ends. CDR3 sequence: CASSLALQGTEAFF. In DNA, the CDR3 is TGTGCCAGCAGCTTAGCCTTACAGGGAACTGAAGCTTTCTTT.

The chain recombines TRBV10-1 with TRBJ2-2; no clear D gene. V dropped 6 bases and J dropped 0 bases, with 5 bases sitting between them. CDR1 WNHNN and CDR2 SYGVQD come from the germline V gene (reference sequence). This CDR3 is 13 amino acids long. CDR3 region: CASSLTNTGELFF. The CDR3 DNA sequence: TGCGCCAGCAGCCTAACGAACACCGGGGAGCTGTTTTTT.

This clone has a single count. This chain joins TRBV29-1 and TRBJ1-2; 9 nucleotides align to TRBD1. The junction had 2 bases not matched to a gene; V was cut back by 6 bases and J by 6 bases. The CDR3 covers 11 residues. Germline-derived CDR1 and CDR2 are SQVTM and ANQGSEA. The CDR3 here is CSVQGAHGYTF. The DNA for the CDR3 is TGCAGCGTACAGGGGGCGCATGGCTACACCTTC.

In nucleotides, the CDR3 is TGTGCCAGCAGCCAAGGCCTCACACAGGCTGAAGCTTTCTTT. Translating gives CASSQGLTQAEAFF. The chain links TRBV4-2 to TRBJ1-1, with D perhaps matching TRBD1 (5 bases). Germline CDR1 LGHNA, CDR2 YNFKEQ. V was shortened by 1 base and J by 6 bases, with 12 bases between the two germline ends. This CDR3 has 14 residues.

This clone was counted a few times. The V gene is TRBV6-1, the J gene TRBJ1-3; D may be TRBD1 (5 bases). The germline gives CDR1 MNHNS, CDR2 SASEGT. The CDR3 consists of 14 residues. V shed 5 bases and J shed 7 bases, with 15 bases lying between them. In DNA, the CDR3 is TGTGCCAGCAGTCGGACATCTTCAGGCAACACCATATATTTT. Encoded protein: CASSRTSSGNTIYF.

The gene calls are TRBV6-1 and TRBJ2-5; maybe TRBD1 (8 bases). Germline V gene data show CDR1 as MNHNS and CDR2 as SASEGT. CDR3 size: 15 residues. V lost 7 bases to trimming and J lost 1 base, with 16 bases between them. The CDR3 bases are TGTGCCAGCATGAGACAGGGGAGGGTCCAAGAGACCCAGTACTTC. Translated, it gives CASMRQGRVQETQYF.

This clone was seen a few times. The V gene is TRBV7-2, the J gene TRBJ1-3, with 7 bases lining up with TRBD1. Germline values: CDR1 SGHTA, CDR2 FQGNSA. After removal of 5 bases from V and 0 bases from J, the junction contained 4 bases not matched to a gene. The CDR3 length is 15 residues. CDR3 sequence reads: CASSPDRVSGNTIYF. The CDR3 DNA sequence: TGTGCCAGCAGCCCCGACAGGGTCTCTGGAAACACCATATATTTT.

J is TRBJ1-6 and V is TRBV5-1; 8 bases match TRBD1. With 0 bases clipped from V and 9 bases from J, the junction kept 5 bases outside the gene matches. The CDR3 runs 15 residues. Germline assignment: CDR1 SGHRS and CDR2 YFSETQ. CDR3 sequence: CASSLEQGGVSPLHF. In nucleotides, the CDR3 is TGCGCCAGCAGCTTGGAACAGGGGGGTGTTTCACCCCTCCACTTT.

The rearrangement links TRBV10-2 to TRBJ2-7; TRBD1 matches at 12 bases. CDR1 WSHSY and CDR2 SAAADI come from the germline V gene. After removal of 6 bases from V and 4 bases from J, the junction contained 7 bases not matched to a gene. CDR3 length: 15 amino acids. CDR3 DNA: TGCGCCAGCAGGAACCGGGACAGGGGGCGGTACGAGCAGTACTTC. Residues: CASRNRDRGRYEQYF.

The CDR3 loop reads CASSPEALGTEAFF. CDR3 bases: TGTGCCAGCAGCCCCGAAGCTCTTGGCACTGAAGCTTTCTTT. The V call is TRBV11-2, the J call TRBJ1-1; D is ambiguous. This CDR3 is built from 14 residues. Germline V CDR1 and CDR2: SGHAT, FQNNGV. The germline V and J ends were trimmed by 5 bases and 4 bases, with 14 bases remaining between them.

This clone was detected a few times. This chain connects TRBV15 to TRBJ1-5; D not resolved. CDR1 is LNHNV, CDR2 YYDKDF, per germline (reference sequence). V was cut by 1 base and J by 0 bases, with 7 bases left in between. The CDR3 spans 15 residues. Written as DNA, the CDR3 is TGTGCCACCAGCAGAGCCACTTATAGCAATCAGCCCCAGCATTTT. It translates to CATSRATYSNQPQHF.

The CDR3 sequence: CASRQTGSGNTIYF. The CDR3 nucleotides read TGTGCCAGCAGACAGACAGGTTCGGGAAACACCATATATTTT. The chain combines TRBV7-9 with TRBJ1-3; D is possibly TRBD1 (6 bases). From germline, CDR1 is SEHNR and CDR2 FQNEAQ (reference sequence). This CDR3 comprises 14 residues. V shed 6 bases and J shed 4 bases, with 13 bases lying between them.

The V gene is TRBV7-9, the J gene TRBJ1-2; D remains ambiguous. Germline V CDR1 and CDR2: SEHNR, FQNEAQ (reference sequence). The CDR3 loop spans 13 amino acids. V lost 1 base and J 4 bases, leaving 7 bases between the germline ends. The CDR3 loop is CASSLGLGYGYTF. CDR3 coding DNA: TGTGCCAGCAGCTTAGGACTTGGCTATGGCTACACCTTC.

The chain has TRBV30 and TRBJ1-2, with a tentative D call TRBD1 (5 bases). CDR3 length: 13 amino acids. Germline V CDR1 and CDR2: GTSNPN, SVGIG (reference sequence). Trimming took 3 bases from V and 4 from J, leaving 12 bases between them. CDR3 amino acids: CAWRTDTFYGYTF. CDR3 bases: TGTGCCTGGAGGACGGACACTTTCTATGGCTACACCTTC.

The genes are TRBV4-1 and TRBJ2-7, with TRBD2 matching 8 bases. V gave up 2 bases and J gave up 0 bases; unmatched junction bases: 6. Germline loops: CDR1 MGHRA, CDR2 YSYEKL. The CDR3 has 16 residues. The CDR3 bases are TGCGCCAGCAGCCAATACGAGCGGGGGAGCTCCTACGAGCAGTACTTC. Translation gives CASSQYERGSSYEQYF.

This clone was picked up a small number of times. The gene calls are TRBV6-5 and TRBJ2-5; 10 bases are shared with TRBD2. Trimming took 2 bases from V and 4 from J; bases not matched to a gene: 4. CDR3 length: 15 residues. From germline, CDR1 is MNHEY and CDR2 SVGAGI. CDR3 nucleotides: TGTGCCAGCAGTTACCTAGCGGGAGTAAGAGAGACCCAGTACTTC. It specifies CASSYLAGVRETQYF.

This clone appeared once. J is TRBJ2-5 and V is TRBV7-3, with TRBD2 matching over 11 bases. Germline assignment: CDR1 SGHTA and CDR2 FQGTGA. J lost 5 bases, V lost 5 bases, and 7 bases had no gene match. The CDR3 contains 15 residues. The DNA of the CDR3 is TGTGCCAGCAGCATACTAGCGGGGGTGGGGGAGACCCAGTACTTC. Translation gives CASSILAGVGETQYF.

V gene TRBV30 combines with J gene TRBJ1-4, with no clear D. V was trimmed by 3 bases and J by 0 bases, leaving 8 bases between them. Looked up from germline, CDR1 is GTSNPN and CDR2 is SVGIG (reference sequence). This CDR3 region has 14 residues. CDR3 residues: CAWSPGTTNEKLFF. The DNA of the CDR3 is TGTGCCTGGAGCCCCGGGACAACTAATGAAAAACTGTTTTTT.

This sequence joins TRBV10-1 and TRBJ2-7; tentative D call: TRBD1 (6 bases). The germline gives CDR1 WNHNN, CDR2 SYGVQD (reference sequence). The CDR3 spans 13 residues. The ends were cut back, 6 bases at V and 4 bases at J, with 13 bases in the middle. This chain's CDR3 is CASSPGHRYEQYF. CDR3 coding DNA: TGCGCCAGCAGCCCGGGACACCGATACGAGCAGTACTTC.

The DNA for the CDR3 is TGTGCTAGTGGTTTGTCAAACCTTGGACTTGCCAATGAGCAGTTCTTC. It is translated as CASGLSNLGLANEQFF. The J gene is TRBJ2-1, the V gene TRBV12-5, with a possible D match to TRBD2 (5 bases). This CDR3 is 16 amino acids long. CDR1 and CDR2 (germline): LGHNT, FRNRAP. V lost 2 bases and J 6 bases, leaving 17 bases between the germline ends.

This chain connects TRBV29-1 to TRBJ1-2, with TRBD1 matching 9 bases. V lost 7 bases to trimming and J lost 2 bases; unmatched junction nucleotides: 5. The CDR3 length is 13 residues. Germline V gene data show CDR1 as SQVTM and CDR2 as ANQGSEA. In DNA, the CDR3 is TGCAGCGGGGGGGACAGGGACAACTATGGCTACACCTTC. Its protein is CSGGDRDNYGYTF.